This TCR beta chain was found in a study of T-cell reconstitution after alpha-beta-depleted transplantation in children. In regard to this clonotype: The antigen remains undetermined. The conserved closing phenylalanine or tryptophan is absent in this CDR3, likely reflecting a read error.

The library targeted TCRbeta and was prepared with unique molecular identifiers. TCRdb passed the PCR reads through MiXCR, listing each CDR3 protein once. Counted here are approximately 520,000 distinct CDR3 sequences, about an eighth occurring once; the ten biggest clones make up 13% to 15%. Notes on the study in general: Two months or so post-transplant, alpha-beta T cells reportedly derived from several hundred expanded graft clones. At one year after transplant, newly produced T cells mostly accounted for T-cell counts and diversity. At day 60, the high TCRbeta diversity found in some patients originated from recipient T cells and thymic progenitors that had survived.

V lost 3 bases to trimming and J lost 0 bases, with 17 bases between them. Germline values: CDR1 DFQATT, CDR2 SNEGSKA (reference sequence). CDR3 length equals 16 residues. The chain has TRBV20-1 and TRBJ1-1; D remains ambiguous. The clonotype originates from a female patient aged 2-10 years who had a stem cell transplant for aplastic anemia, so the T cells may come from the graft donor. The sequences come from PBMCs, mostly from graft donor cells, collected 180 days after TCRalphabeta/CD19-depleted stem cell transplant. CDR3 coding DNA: TGCAGTGCTAGTCGCCGGTCCGCCTACATGAACACTGAAGCTTTCTTG. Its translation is CSASRRSAYMNTEAFL.